The next 5 T cell receptor beta chains were all read from a single sample in a study of regulatory T cells in long-lasting Graves disease. The time point denotes: newly diagnosed GD, antithyroid drugs for less than 3 months. TCR sequences were obtained from RNA taken from PBMCs. TCR beta libraries were built with iRepertoire HTBI primers and Arm-PCR of CDR3 regions. TCRdb processed the multiplex PCR reads anew with MiXCR; each CDR3 protein has one entry. The sample contains about 530,000 distinct CDR3 sequences, roughly 15% of which appear only once. In addition, the sample was reused for a study of T cells in Graves' hyperthyroidism and ophthalmopathy.

The specimen comprised peripheral blood mononuclear cells (PBMCs), sampled at new diagnosis, from a patient treated with antithyroid drugs. Every receptor here comes from a woman in her forties or fifties with Graves disease.

The chain carries TRBV3-1 and TRBJ1-3, with D possibly being TRBD1 (5 bases). With 0 bases removed from V and 2 bases from J, the gap between germline ends came to 14 bases. Germline CDR1 reads LGHDT; CDR2 reads YNNKEL (reference sequence). There are 17 residues in the CDR3. The CDR3 DNA sequence: TGTGCCAGCAGCCAAGATATTCAGGGTGGCCCTGGAAACACCATATATTTT. This gives the protein CASSQDIQGGPGNTIYF.

The V call is TRBV5-1, the J call TRBJ2-4; D not certain. Trimming took off 4 bases at V and 0 bases at J, with 11 bases between the two ends. Germline lookup yields CDR1 SGHRS and CDR2 YFSETQ. The CDR3 has 15 amino acids. The CDR3 is CASSPVALAKNIQYF. CDR3 bases: TGCGCCAGCAGCCCCGTGGCACTAGCCAAAAACATTCAGTACTTC.

This clonotype was detected ten times or more. The V call is TRBV12-3 or TRBV12-4, the J call TRBJ2-5; 9 nucleotides line up with TRBD1. V shed 5 bases and J 4 bases; nucleotides not matched to a gene: 5. The CDR3 contains 14 residues. The DNA for the CDR3 is TGTGCCAGCAGTAAACGGACAGGGGTAGAGACCCAGTACTTC. Amino acid sequence: CASSKRTGVETQYF.

There are many counts of this clonotype. The chain couples TRBV18 to TRBJ2-3, with TRBD1 identical over 12 bases. The V segment lost 3 bases and the J segment 6 bases; nucleotides outside the gene matches: 1. The CDR3 extends over 14 amino acids. Germline V gene data show CDR1 as KGHSH and CDR2 as LQKENI. CDR3 DNA: TGTGCCAGCTCACCCGGGACAGGGGGCGATACGCAGTATTTT. This encodes CASSPGTGGDTQYF.

J is TRBJ2-4 and V is TRBV6-5, with no clear D. Per germline, CDR1 MNHEY and CDR2 SVGAGI. Trimming cost V 2 bases and J 2 bases, with 13 bases left between them. The CDR3 length is 16 residues. The CDR3, as DNA: TGTGCCAGCAGTTACAGGGTTGTCCCCCCCAAAAACATTCAGTACTTC. Translating it yields CASSYRVVPPKNIQYF.